Listed below are T cell receptor beta chains from one sample, sequenced in a study of cytomegalovirus exposure and HLA in healthy donors. Assay used: immunoSEQ multiplex PCR; TCRdb lists only in-frame clones, some missing. This sample has some 340,000 clones, with about 85% found just once. Material for sequencing was PBMCs. The receptors derive from a woman in her thirties in good health and CMV-seropositive. Both conserved end residues are part of each CDR3. D genes are given only for firm matches. A row's size may be missing; if present it is once, few, many or a size class.

v_gene	d_gene	j_gene	abundance	CDR3aa
TRBV4-3	-	TRBJ2-5	-	CASSRYIMQETQYF
TRBV15	-	TRBJ1-2	-	CATSTSSVYGYTF
TRBV19	-	TRBJ1-1	once	CASSPRSGTEAFF
TRBV14	-	TRBJ1-1	-	CASSQRVWDTEAFF
TRBV7-2	TRBD2	TRBJ2-2	-	CASSLGGLAVITGELFF
TRBV13	-	TRBJ2-2	-	CASSLVASQHTGELFF
TRBV4-2	TRBD1	TRBJ2-7	-	CASSQEGTGTYEQYF
TRBV28	-	TRBJ1-1	few	CASSFPYTEAFF
TRBV29-1	-	TRBJ2-2	-	CSVVVDTGELFF
TRBV7-2	-	TRBJ1-1	-	CASSYRGDPEAFF
TRBV15	-	TRBJ2-2	-	CATSRDGSVTGELFF
TRBV28	-	TRBJ1-1	few	CASSLGFRQGSAEAFF
TRBV30	-	TRBJ2-1	-	CAWSADSNEQFF
TRBV19	-	TRBJ1-2	-	CASSISGNYGYTF